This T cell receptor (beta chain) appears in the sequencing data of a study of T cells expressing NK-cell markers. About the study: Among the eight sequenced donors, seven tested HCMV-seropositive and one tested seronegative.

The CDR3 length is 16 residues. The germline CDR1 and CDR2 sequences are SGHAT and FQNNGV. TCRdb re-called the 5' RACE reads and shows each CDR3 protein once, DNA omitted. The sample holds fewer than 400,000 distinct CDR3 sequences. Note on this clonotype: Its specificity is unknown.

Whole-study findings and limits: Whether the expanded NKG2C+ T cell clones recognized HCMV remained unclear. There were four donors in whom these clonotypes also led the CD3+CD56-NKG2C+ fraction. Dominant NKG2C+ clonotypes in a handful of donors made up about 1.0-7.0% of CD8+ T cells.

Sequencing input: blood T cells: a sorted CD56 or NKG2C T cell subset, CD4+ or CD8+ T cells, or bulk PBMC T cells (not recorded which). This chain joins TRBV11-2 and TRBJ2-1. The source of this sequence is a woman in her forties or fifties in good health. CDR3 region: CASRPESRFPDNEQFF.